This TCR beta chain originates from a study of blood T cells in healthy people across ages. The study, taken as a whole, reports: Comparison with aged donors showed that long-lived donors had more naive CD4+ cells and higher diversity. Measured against age, TCR beta diversity per million T cells decreased in a roughly linear manner. Shifts in expanded clonotypes may have been confounded by donor CMV status, which was unknown.

Germline V gene data show CDR1 as DFQATT and CDR2 as SNEGSKA (reference sequence). CDR3 length equals 16 residues. The germline V and J ends were trimmed by 5 bases and 4 bases, with 22 bases remaining between them. A remark on this clonotype: The antigen remains undetermined.

A J-beta primer mix and a sample-barcoded 5' primer were used in a second PCR of about 7 to 12 cycles. Every sample returned 2.5 million or more CDR3-containing paired-end reads. TCRdb reprocessed the 5' RACE reads via MiXCR and lists one record per CDR3 protein. The sample yields about 1,800,000 distinct CDR3 sequences, roughly 27% seen once. The V call is TRBV20-1, the J call TRBJ2-3; D assignment may be TRBD1 or TRBD2 (5 bases each). Sequenced input: blood. The clonotype comes from a young woman in good health. CDR3 nucleotides: TGCAGTGCTCAGAGTCCCTGGGGCTTTAGCGCAGATACGCAGTATTTT. Translation gives CSAQSPWGFSADTQYF.